These T cell receptor beta chains were read from a single sample in a study of CD8+CD57+ T cells in acquired aplastic anemia. TCRdb ran MiXCR on the reads and lists one entry per CDR3 protein. The sample holds some 150,000 distinct CDR3 sequences, less than 45% seen once. The sequenced sample was sorted CD4+, CD8+, or CD8+CD57+ T cells (not recorded which) from PBMCs. The receptors come from a human donor in good health, serving as a control. Both conserved end residues are part of each CDR3. A D gene is named only where the DNA matches it firmly. Expanded clones are given a class, and other clones once, few, many or no size at all.

15,-,-,TRBV24-1,TRBJ2-5,CATSSLTWRQETQYF,TGTGCCACCAGCTCACTGACCTGGAGGCAAGAGACCCAGTACTTC
16,-,many,TRBV19,TRBJ1-3,CASSISVWQGRNTIYF,TGTGCCAGTAGTATCTCGGTATGGCAGGGGCGGAACACCATATATTTT
16,TRBD1,many,TRBV11-2,TRBJ1-1,CASRHITGGQNTEAFF,TGTGCCAGCAGGCATATCACAGGGGGCCAGAACACTGAAGCTTTCTTT
13,-,-,TRBV29-1,TRBJ2-2,CSVETDRVGELFF,TGCAGCGTTGAAACTGATAGGGTAGGGGAGCTGTTTTTT
13,-,-,TRBV20-1,TRBJ1-2,CSAPDSENYGYTF,TGCAGTGCCCCCGATAGCGAGAACTATGGCTACACCTTC
16,TRBD2,many,TRBV7-8,TRBJ2-3,CASSLVTGLATDTQYF,TGTGCCAGCAGCTTAGTTACGGGACTAGCGACAGATACGCAGTATTTT
13,-,-,TRBV6-5,TRBJ1-2,CASSYSGSQGESF,TGTGCCAGCAGTTACTCAGGATCCCAGGGCGAGTCCTTC
13,-,-,TRBV10-3,TRBJ2-3,CAISGGEADTQYF,TGTGCCATCAGTGGGGGGGAGGCAGATACGCAGTATTTT
16,TRBD2,-,TRBV5-1,TRBJ2-2,CASSSTSGPNTGELFF,TGCGCCAGCAGCTCGACTAGCGGGCCCAACACCGGGGAGCTGTTTTTT
14,-,-,TRBV7-2,TRBJ1-1,CASSLDKVNTEAFF,TGTGCCAGCAGCCTCGACAAGGTGAACACTGAAGCTTTCTTT
16,TRBD1,many,TRBV5-1,TRBJ1-1,CASSATGVILNTEAFF,TGCGCCAGCAGCGCGACAGGGGTCATTCTGAACACTGAAGCTTTCTTT
14,-,-,TRBV19,TRBJ2-5,CASSIGLNQETQYF,TGTGCCAGTAGTATCGGGCTGAACCAAGAGACCCAGTACTTC
12,-,many,TRBV24-1,TRBJ2-1,CATVDYYNEQFF,TGTGCCACCGTGGACTACTACAATGAGCAGTTCTTC
16,TRBD2,few,TRBV11-3,TRBJ2-5,CASSSILAGEGETQYF,TGTGCCAGCAGCTCCATACTAGCGGGAGAGGGAGAGACCCAGTACTTC
14,-,-,TRBV19,TRBJ2-7,CASTGGTPSREQYF,TGTGCCAGTACCGGCGGGACTCCTTCTCGGGAGCAGTACTTC
20,TRBD2,-,TRBV25-1,TRBJ2-7,CASSESLTGLARAGGYEQYF,TGTGCCAGCAGTGAATCCCTGACAGGCCTGGCACGAGCGGGAGGCTACGAGCAGTACTTC
15,-,once,TRBV24-1,TRBJ2-3,CATSGGSQDTDTQYF,TGTGCCACCAGTGGAGGGTCCCAGGACACAGATACTCAGTATTTT
15,-,few,TRBV4-2,TRBJ2-5,CASSHDRAGEETQYF,TGTGCCAGCAGCCATGACAGGGCGGGAGAAGAGACCCAGTACTTC
12,-,-,TRBV2,TRBJ1-4,CARPGVNEKLFF,TGTGCCCGCCCCGGGGTAAATGAAAAACTGTTTTTT
13,-,many,TRBV30,TRBJ1-1,CAWTPSGMGEAFF,TGTGCCTGGACTCCCTCGGGGATGGGTGAAGCTTTCTTT
15,TRBD2,few,TRBV2,TRBJ2-1,CASSYSGGASYKQFF,TGTGCCAGCAGCTATAGCGGGGGGGCTTCATATAAGCAGTTCTTC
12,-,few,TRBV25-1,TRBJ2-1,CASSAPPNEQFF,TGTGCCAGCAGTGCCCCGCCTAATGAGCAGTTCTTC
15,-,-,TRBV11-3,TRBJ1-1,CASSVMNVEYTEAFF,TGTGCCAGCAGCGTCATGAACGTGGAGTACACTGAAGCTTTCTTT
12,-,-,TRBV29-1,TRBJ2-7,CSVGFSEREQYF,TGCAGCGTTGGGTTCTCCGAAAGGGAGCAGTACTTC
16,TRBD1,many,TRBV10-1,TRBJ1-4,CASQQGTRASGEKLFF,TGCGCCAGCCAACAGGGGACCAGGGCTTCGGGTGAAAAACTGTTTTTT
16,TRBD2,many,TRBV24-1,TRBJ2-1,CATSDRLAGGMDEQFF,TGTGCCACCAGTGATAGACTAGCGGGAGGAATGGATGAGCAGTTCTTC
15,TRBD1,-,TRBV5-1,TRBJ1-1,CASSLGGQLNTEAFF,TGCGCCAGCAGCTTGGGGGGACAGTTGAACACTGAAGCTTTCTTT
16,TRBD1,many,TRBV20-1,TRBJ2-4,CSAREGQGGSKDIQYF,TGCAGTGCTAGAGAGGGACAGGGGGGTTCCAAAGACATTCAGTACTTC
13,-,once,TRBV5-4,TRBJ1-5,CAYGGRLNQPQHF,TGTGCCTATGGGGGGAGGCTCAATCAGCCCCAGCATTTT